This T cell receptor beta chain was found in a study of blood T cell repertoires in COVID-19. About the research overall: COVID-19 samples collected from the United States, Italy and Spain covered acute and convalescent phases. The cDNA or gDNA used as material had been derived from T cells, B-cell-depleted T cells, or PBMCs.

V lost 5 bases and J 4 bases, leaving 14 bases between the germline ends. CDR1 and CDR2 (germline): SEHNR, FQNEAQ (reference sequence). The CDR3 loop spans 15 amino acids. The study assigned cohorts using participant-reported clinical history. Repertoires were generated with immunoSEQ multiplex PCR, while TCRdb's copy carries only in-frame clones and drops some. This sample has roughly 200,000 clones, with roughly nine tenths found just once. The source of this sequence is a woman in her thirties or forties with acute COVID-19. Material: PBMCs or T cells enriched from blood (not recorded which). The chain joins TRBV7-9 to TRBJ2-2; D not certain. The CDR3 nucleotides are TGTGCCAGCAGCCCCAGGAAGTTTGGCACCGGGGAGCTGTTTTTT. Protein: CASSPRKFGTGELFF. Full variable domain (rest looked up from reference TRBV7-9 and TRBJ2-2): DTGVSQNPRHKITKRGQNVTFRCDPISEHNRLYWYRQTLGQGPEFLTYFQNEAQLEKSRLLSDRFSAERPKGSFSTLEIQRTEQGDSAMYLCASSPRKFGTGELFFGEGSRLTVL.